This TCR beta chain was found in a study of T cell repertoires in cytomegalovirus infection. Background on the study: Based on public TCR beta signatures, there were indications of CMV infection and of a matching HLA type. Study-wide results and limits: HLA-C-restricted TCR beta clonotypes specific for CMV led the ex vivo response. Based on cumulative public TCR beta family frequency, carriers of CMV plus the relevant HLA were identified.

This clonotype was seen many times. Its target is not known. TCRdb passed the reads through MiXCR, listing each CDR3 protein once. The repertoire consists of about 300,000 distinct CDR3 sequences, with approximately 8.9% occurring once and the leading ten covering approximately 2.4%. V dropped 2 bases and J dropped 1 base, with 8 bases sitting between them. CDR1 and CDR2 (germline): MNHNY, SVGAGI (reference sequence). The CDR3 totals 15 residues. The rearrangement uses TRBV6-6 and TRBJ2-2, with D unresolved. Sequences were obtained from PBMCs. This sequence originates from a human donor in good health (CMV status not recorded). Some clones in this sample may be carry-over from other donors' samples. This CDR3 is CASSYPSGNTGELFF. CDR3 in DNA: TGTGCCAGCAGTTACCCCTCCGGGAACACCGGGGAGCTGTTTTTT.